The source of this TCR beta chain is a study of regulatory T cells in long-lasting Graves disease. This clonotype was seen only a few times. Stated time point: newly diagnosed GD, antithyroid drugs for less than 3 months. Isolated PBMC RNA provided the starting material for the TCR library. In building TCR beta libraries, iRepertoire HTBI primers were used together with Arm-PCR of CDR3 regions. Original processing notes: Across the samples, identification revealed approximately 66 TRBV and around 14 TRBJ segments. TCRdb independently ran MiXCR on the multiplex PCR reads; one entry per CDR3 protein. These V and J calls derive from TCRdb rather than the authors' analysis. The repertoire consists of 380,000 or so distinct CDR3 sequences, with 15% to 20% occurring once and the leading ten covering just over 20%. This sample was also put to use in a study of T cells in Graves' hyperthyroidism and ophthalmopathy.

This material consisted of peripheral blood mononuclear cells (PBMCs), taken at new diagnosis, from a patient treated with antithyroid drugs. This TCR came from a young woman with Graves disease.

This CDR3 is CASSLYLETQYF. DNA of the CDR3: TGCGCCAGCAGCTTGTATCTGGAGACCCAGTACTTC. The chain carries TRBV5-1 and TRBJ2-5; unclear D gene. CDR3 length: 12 residues. CDR1 SGHRS and CDR2 YFSETQ come from the germline V gene. Trimming left V 1 base short and J 5 bases short, with 6 bases between.